This T cell receptor beta chain is drawn from a study of graft-versus-host responses after intestinal transplantation. Study-level information: Tacrolimus plus steroids were given to all recipients for approximately three years, preceded by anti-thymocyte globulin induction.

Study conclusions and caveats: Recipient-marrow GvH clones were detected, some having first appeared in ileum or blood. Early post-transplant HvG declines were associated with peak circulating GvH clone levels. Graft-versus-host to host-versus-graft clonal ratios in allografts were high in patients with graft-donor T cell macrochimerism.

On this clone itself: What it binds is unknown.

This table comes from immunoSEQ multiplex PCR, and its TCRdb copy is limited to in-frame clones, with some not included. Here the sample spans about 120,000 clones, 85% to 95% being singletons. The V end lost 2 bases, the J end lost 7 bases, and 17 bases lay between the germline ends. This CDR3 has 16 residues. The germline gives CDR1 MDHEN, CDR2 SYDVKM. The chain couples TRBV28 to TRBJ1-4; D unresolved. The clonotype comes from a human donor who received an intestinal transplant. This sample comprised unstimulated CD8+ T cells sorted from spleen or lymph node cells, obtained before intestinal transplant. In nucleotides, the CDR3 is TGTGCCAGCAGTTTAGTAGGTCTTAGGTTGGGTGAAAAACTGTTTTTT. Translated: CASSLVGLRLGEKLFF. Looking up the rest from reference TRBV28 and TRBJ1-4 gives the full variable domain: DVKVTQSSRYLVKRTGEKVFLECVQDMDHENMFWYRQDPGLGLRLIYFSYDVKMKEKGDIPEGYSVSREKKERFSLILESASTNQTSMYLCASSLVGLRLGEKLFFGSGTQLSVL.